This is a list of T cell receptor beta chains from one sample in a study of T cells expressing NK-cell markers. TCRdb derives one entry per CDR3 protein from the 5' RACE reads, leaving out DNA. The table lists approximately 550,000 distinct CDR3 sequences. Sequenced sample: blood T cells: a sorted CD56 or NKG2C T cell subset, CD4+ or CD8+ T cells, or bulk PBMC T cells (not recorded which). All receptors come from a man between 18 and 29 years old in good health. The CDR3 runs from the conserved cysteine through the conserved F or W.

length | J | V | CDR3
13 | TRBJ2-2 | TRBV4-2 | CASSRQGGGELFF
12 | TRBJ1-4 | TRBV15 | CATSRRREKLFF
15 | TRBJ1-4 | TRBV6-5 | CASSYADRTNEKLFF
14 | TRBJ1-1 | TRBV12-3/TRBV12-4 | CASSFGTGGTEAFF
14 | TRBJ1-4 | TRBV5-1 | CASSSGRFDEKLFF
15 | TRBJ2-2 | TRBV20-1 | CSVKRPGLNTGELFF
16 | TRBJ1-2 | TRBV20-1 | CSAENPNRAFNYGYTF
14 | TRBJ2-7 | TRBV12-3/TRBV12-4 | CASTKQRGRYEQYF
16 | TRBJ2-1 | TRBV4-3 | CASSQELRGRGDEQFF
12 | TRBJ2-7 | TRBV29-1 | CSVVTVPYEQYF
17 | TRBJ2-3 | TRBV10-3 | CAIGTGTSLSGTDTQYF
12 | TRBJ2-3 | TRBV20-1 | CSARFTGETQYF
14 | TRBJ1-2 | TRBV27 | CASSLLPDIYGYTF
16 | TRBJ2-2 | TRBV29-1 | CSVEPRRTANTGELFF
13 | TRBJ1-2 | TRBV12-3/TRBV12-4 | CASNPEGNYGYTF
16 | TRBJ2-5 | TRBV12-3/TRBV12-4 | CASSLSVGSGQETQYF
17 | TRBJ2-7 | TRBV9 | CASIKGLAGDVGYEQYF
13 | TRBJ2-5 | TRBV15 | CATSTGIQETQYF
12 | TRBJ2-7 | TRBV30 | CAWSGSTPEQYF
14 | TRBJ2-7 | TRBV20-1 | CSARGLAATYEQYF
17 | TRBJ2-1 | TRBV4-2 | CASSPPPSGFSYNEQFF
14 | TRBJ2-5 | TRBV12-3/TRBV12-4 | CASTSGVLKETQYF
14 | TRBJ2-1 | TRBV6-1 | CASCLAGGPHEQFF
12 | TRBJ2-2 | TRBV6-5 | CATEERTGELFF
19 | TRBJ2-2 | TRBV11-2 | CASSHLPGLAGVRDGELFF
15 | TRBJ2-5 | TRBV5-1 | CASSKVSGSQETQYF
15 | TRBJ2-7 | TRBV6-1 | CASSVGVAGVYEQYF
16 | TRBJ2-7 | TRBV27 | CASSPSGREQLYEQYF
12 | TRBJ1-1 | TRBV30 | CAWTKGSTEAFF
15 | TRBJ2-7 | TRBV27 | CASSLAGLNSYEQYF
17 | TRBJ2-1 | TRBV19 | CASSNLQGANSYNEQFF
17 | TRBJ2-3 | TRBV4-2 | CASSQEKASGRTDTQYF
14 | TRBJ1-1 | TRBV12-3/TRBV12-4 | CASRRSTATNEAFF